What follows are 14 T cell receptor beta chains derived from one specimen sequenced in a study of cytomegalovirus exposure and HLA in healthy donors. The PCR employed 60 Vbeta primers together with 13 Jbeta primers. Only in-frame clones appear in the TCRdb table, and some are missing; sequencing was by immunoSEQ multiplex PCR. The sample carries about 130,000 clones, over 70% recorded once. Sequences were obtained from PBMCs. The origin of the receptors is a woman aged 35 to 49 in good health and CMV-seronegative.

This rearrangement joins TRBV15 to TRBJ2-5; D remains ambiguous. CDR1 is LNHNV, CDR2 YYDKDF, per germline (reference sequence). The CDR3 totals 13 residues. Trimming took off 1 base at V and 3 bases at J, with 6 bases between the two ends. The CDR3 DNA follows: TGTGCCACCAGCAGAGTCCGTGAAGAGACCCAGTACTTC. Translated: CATSRVREETQYF. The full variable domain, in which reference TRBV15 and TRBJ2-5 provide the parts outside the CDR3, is DAMVIQNPRYQVTQFGKPVTLSCSQTLNHNVMYWYQQKSSQAPKLLFHYYDKDFNNEADTPDNFQSRRPNTSFCFLDIRSPGLGDTAMYLCATSRVREETQYFGPGTRLLVL.

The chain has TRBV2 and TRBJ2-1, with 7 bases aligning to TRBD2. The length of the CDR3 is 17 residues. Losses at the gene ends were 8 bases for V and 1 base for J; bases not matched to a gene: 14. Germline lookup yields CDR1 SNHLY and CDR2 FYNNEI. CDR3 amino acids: CASEKVGGSGSYNEQFF. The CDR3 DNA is TGTGCCAGCGAGAAGGTCGGGGGGAGTGGGTCCTACAATGAGCAGTTCTTC.

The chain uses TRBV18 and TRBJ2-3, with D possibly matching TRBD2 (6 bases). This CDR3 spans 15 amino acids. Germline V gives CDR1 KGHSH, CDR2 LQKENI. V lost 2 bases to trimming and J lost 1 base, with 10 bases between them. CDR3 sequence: CASSPSSGGTDTQYF. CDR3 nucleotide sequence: TGTGCCAGCTCACCAAGTTCGGGGGGCACAGATACGCAGTATTTT.

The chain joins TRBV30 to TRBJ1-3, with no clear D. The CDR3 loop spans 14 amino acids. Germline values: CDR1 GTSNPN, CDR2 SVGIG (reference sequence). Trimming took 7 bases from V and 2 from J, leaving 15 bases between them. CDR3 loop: CAFSPDPAGNTIYF. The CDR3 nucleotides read TGTGCCTTTAGCCCCGACCCAGCTGGAAACACCATATATTTT.

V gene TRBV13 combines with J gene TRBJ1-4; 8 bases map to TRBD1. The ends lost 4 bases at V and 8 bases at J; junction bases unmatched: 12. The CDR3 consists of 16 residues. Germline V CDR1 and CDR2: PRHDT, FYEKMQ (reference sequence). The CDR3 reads CASSSGSTGAREKLFF. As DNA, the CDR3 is TGTGCCAGCAGCTCTGGGTCGACAGGGGCAAGGGAAAAACTGTTTTTT.

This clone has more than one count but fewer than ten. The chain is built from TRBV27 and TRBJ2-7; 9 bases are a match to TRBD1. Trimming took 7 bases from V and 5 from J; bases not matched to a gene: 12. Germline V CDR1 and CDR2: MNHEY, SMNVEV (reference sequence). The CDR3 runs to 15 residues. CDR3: CASKQTRDRVHEQYF. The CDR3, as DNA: TGTGCCAGCAAACAAACCCGGGACAGGGTCCACGAGCAGTACTTC.

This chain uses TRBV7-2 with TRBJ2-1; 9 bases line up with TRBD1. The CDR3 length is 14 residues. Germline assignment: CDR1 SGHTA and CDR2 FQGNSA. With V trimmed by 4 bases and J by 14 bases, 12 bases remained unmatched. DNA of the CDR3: TGTGCCAGCAGCTCGTGGGGACAGGGACCGAAGGAGTTCTTC. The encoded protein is CASSSWGQGPKEFF.

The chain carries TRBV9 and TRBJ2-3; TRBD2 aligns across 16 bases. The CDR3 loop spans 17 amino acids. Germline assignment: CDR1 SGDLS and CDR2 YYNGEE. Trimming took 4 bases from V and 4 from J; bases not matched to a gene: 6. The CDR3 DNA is TGTGCCAGCAGCCCGGGACTAGCGGGGGGGTCCGCAGATACGCAGTATTTT. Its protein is CASSPGLAGGSADTQYF.

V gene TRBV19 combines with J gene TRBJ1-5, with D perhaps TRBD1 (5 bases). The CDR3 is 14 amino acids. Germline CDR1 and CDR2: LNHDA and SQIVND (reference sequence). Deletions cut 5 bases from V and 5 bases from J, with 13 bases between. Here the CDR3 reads CASSPPTVDQPQHF. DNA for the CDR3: TGTGCCAGTAGTCCTCCGACAGTAGATCAGCCCCAGCATTTT. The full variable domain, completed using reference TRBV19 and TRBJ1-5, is DGGITQSPKYLFRKEGQNVTLSCEQNLNHDAMYWYRQDPGQGLRLIYYSQIVNDFQKGDIAEGYSVSREKKESFPLTVTSAQKNPTAFYLCASSPPTVDQPQHFGDGTRLSIL.

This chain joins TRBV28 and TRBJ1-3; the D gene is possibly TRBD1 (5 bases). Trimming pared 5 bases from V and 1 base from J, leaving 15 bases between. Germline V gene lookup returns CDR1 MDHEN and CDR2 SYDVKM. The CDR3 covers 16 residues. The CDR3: CASSPSGDWSGNTIYF. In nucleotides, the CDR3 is TGTGCCAGCAGTCCTTCGGGGGATTGGTCTGGAAACACCATATATTTT.

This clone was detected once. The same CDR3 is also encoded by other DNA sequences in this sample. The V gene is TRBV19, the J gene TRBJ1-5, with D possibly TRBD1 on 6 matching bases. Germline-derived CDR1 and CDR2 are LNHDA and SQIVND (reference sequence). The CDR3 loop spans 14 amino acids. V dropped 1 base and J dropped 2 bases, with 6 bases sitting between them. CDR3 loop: CASSIAGGNQPQHF. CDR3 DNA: TGTGCCAGTAGTATAGCAGGGGGCAATCAGCCCCAGCATTTT.

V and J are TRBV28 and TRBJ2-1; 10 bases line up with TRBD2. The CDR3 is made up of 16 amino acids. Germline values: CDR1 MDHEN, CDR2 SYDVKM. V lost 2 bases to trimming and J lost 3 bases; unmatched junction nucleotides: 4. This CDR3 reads CASSLISGGHYNEQFF. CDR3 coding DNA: TGTGCCAGCAGTTTAATTAGCGGGGGGCACTACAATGAGCAGTTCTTC.

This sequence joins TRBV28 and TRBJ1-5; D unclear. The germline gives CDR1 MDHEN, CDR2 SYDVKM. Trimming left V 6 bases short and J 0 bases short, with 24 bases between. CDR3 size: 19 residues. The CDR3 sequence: CASRVPFSVGSYSNQPQHF. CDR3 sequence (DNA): TGTGCCAGCAGAGTTCCCTTCTCTGTTGGGAGCTATAGCAATCAGCCCCAGCATTTT.

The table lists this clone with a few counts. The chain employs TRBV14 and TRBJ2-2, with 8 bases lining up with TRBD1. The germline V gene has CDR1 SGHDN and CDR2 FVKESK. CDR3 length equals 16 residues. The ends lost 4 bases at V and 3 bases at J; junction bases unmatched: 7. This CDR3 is CASSPRQGADTGELFF. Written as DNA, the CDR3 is TGTGCCAGCAGCCCCCGGCAGGGGGCCGACACCGGGGAGCTGTTTTTT.